Included here is one T cell receptor (beta chain) sequence, with context. No antigen is known for it. This specimen comes from a study of cytomegalovirus exposure and HLA in healthy donors. Across the whole study: Genetic ancestry analysis placed about 76% of the 300 to 500 donors that were genotyped in the Caucasian-associated cluster.

General study points: Both high specificity and high sensitivity reportedly marked the classifier's diagnosis of cytomegalovirus status.

It was with 60 Vbeta and 13 Jbeta primers that the PCR ran. Profiling relied on immunoSEQ multiplex PCR, and the TCRdb table lists in-frame clones only, not all of them. The sample holds fewer than 300,000 clones, approximately 80% seen once. The germline gives CDR1 SEHNR, CDR2 FQNEAQ (reference sequence). V was trimmed by 1 base and J by 5 bases, leaving 14 bases between them. There are 15 residues in the CDR3. The clonotype comes from a girl aged 2 to 9 in good health and CMV-seronegative. Source material: PBMCs. V and J are TRBV7-9 and TRBJ1-2; D possibly corresponds to TRBD1 (5 bases). CDR3 nucleotides: TGTGCCAGCAGCTTAGAGAACAGGAGATCTTATGGCTACACCTTC. Its translation is CASSLENRRSYGYTF. The full variable domain, rest sourced from reference TRBV7-9 and TRBJ1-2, is DTGVSQNPRHKITKRGQNVTFRCDPISEHNRLYWYRQTLGQGPEFLTYFQNEAQLEKSRLLSDRFSAERPKGSFSTLEIQRTEQGDSAMYLCASSLENRRSYGYTFGSGTRLTVV.